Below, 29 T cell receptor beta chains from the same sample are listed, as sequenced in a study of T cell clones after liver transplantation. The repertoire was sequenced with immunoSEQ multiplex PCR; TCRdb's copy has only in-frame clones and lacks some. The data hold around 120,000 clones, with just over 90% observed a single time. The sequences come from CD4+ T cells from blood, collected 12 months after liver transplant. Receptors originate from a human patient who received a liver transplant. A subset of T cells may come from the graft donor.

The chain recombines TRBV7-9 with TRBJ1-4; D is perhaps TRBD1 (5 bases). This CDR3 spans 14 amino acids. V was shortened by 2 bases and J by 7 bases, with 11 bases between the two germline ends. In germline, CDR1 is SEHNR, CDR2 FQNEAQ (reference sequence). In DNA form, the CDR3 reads TGTGCCAGCAGCTTAAAGGGGACGGGTGAAAAACTGTTTTTT. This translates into CASSLKGTGEKLFF.

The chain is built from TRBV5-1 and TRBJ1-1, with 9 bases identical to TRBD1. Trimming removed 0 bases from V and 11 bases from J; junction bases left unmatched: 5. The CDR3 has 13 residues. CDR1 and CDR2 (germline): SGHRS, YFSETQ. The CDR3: CASSLGQGEGAFF. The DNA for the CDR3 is TGCGCCAGCAGCTTGGGACAGGGGGAAGGGGCTTTCTTT.

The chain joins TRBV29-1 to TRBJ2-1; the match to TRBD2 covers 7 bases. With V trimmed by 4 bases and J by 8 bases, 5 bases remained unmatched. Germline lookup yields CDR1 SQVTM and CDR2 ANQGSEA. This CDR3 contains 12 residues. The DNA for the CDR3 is TGCAGCGTTGGGACTAGGAAGGATGAGCAGTTCTTC. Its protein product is CSVGTRKDEQFF.

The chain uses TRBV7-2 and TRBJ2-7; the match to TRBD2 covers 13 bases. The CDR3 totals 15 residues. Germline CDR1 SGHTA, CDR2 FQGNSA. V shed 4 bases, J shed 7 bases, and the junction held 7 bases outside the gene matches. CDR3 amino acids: CASSSTSGRAGEQYF. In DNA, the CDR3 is TGTGCCAGCAGCTCCACTAGCGGGAGGGCGGGGGAGCAGTACTTC.

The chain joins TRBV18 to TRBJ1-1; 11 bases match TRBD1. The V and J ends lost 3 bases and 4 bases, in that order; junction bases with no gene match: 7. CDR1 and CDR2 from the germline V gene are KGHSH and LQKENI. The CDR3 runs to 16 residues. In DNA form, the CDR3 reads TGTGCCAGCTCACCCGGGACAGGGGGTAGGAGCACTGAAGCTTTCTTT. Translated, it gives CASSPGTGGRSTEAFF.

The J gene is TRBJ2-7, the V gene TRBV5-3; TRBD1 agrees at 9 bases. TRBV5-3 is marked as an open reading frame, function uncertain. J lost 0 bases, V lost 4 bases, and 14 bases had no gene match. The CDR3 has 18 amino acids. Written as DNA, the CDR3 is TGTGCCAGAAGCCGACCGGGACAGGGCCTCGACTTCTCCTACGAGCAGTACTTC. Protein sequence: CARSRPGQGLDFSYEQYF.

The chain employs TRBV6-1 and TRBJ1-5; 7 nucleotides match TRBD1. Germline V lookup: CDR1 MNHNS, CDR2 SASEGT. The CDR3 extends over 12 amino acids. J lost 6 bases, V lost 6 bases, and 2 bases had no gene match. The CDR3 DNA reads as TGTGCCAGCAGGACAGGGTCTCAGCCCCAGCATTTT. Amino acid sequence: CASRTGSQPQHF.

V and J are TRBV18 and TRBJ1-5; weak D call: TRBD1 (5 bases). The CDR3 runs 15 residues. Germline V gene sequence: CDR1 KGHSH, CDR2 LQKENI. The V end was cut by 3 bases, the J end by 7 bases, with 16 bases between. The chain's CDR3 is CASSPRGGREQPQHF. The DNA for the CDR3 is TGTGCCAGCTCACCCCGGGGGGGGAGGGAACAGCCCCAGCATTTT.

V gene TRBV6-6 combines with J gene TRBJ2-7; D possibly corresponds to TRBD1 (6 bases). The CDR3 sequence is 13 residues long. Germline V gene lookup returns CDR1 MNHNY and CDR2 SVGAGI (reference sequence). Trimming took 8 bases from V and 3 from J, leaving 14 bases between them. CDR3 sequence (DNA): TGTGCCAGCGCTCTTGGGGGCGACTACGAGCAGTACTTC. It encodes CASALGGDYEQYF.

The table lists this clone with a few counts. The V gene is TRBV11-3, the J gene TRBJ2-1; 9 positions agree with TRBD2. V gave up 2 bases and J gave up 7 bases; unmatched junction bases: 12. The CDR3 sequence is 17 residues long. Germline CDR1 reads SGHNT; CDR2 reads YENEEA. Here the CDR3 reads CASSLKGLAGKGNEQFF. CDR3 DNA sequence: TGTGCCAGCAGCTTAAAAGGCCTAGCGGGGAAGGGGAATGAGCAGTTCTTC.

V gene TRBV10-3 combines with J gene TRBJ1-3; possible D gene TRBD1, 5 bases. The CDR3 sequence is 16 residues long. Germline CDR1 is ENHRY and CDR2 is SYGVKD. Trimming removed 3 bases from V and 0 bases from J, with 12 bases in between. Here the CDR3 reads CAISDGAANSGNTIYF. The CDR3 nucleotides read TGTGCCATCAGTGACGGGGCAGCCAACTCTGGAAACACCATATATTTT.

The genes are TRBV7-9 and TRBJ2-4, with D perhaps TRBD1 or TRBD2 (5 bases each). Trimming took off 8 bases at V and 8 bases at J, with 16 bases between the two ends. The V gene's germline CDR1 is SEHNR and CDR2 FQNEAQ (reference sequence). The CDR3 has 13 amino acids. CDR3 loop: CASQSGTADIQYF. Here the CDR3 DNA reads TGTGCCAGCCAATCAGGGACCGCGGACATTCAGTACTTC.

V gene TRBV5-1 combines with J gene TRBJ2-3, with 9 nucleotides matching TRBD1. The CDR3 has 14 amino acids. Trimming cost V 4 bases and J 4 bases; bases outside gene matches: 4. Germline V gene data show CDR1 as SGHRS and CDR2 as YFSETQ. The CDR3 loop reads CASSPDRGADTQYF. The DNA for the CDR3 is TGCGCCAGCAGCCCGGACAGGGGCGCAGATACGCAGTATTTT.

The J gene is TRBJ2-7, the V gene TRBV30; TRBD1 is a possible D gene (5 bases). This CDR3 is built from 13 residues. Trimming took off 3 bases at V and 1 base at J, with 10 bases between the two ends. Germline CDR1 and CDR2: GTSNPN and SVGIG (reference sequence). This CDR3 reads CAWSRQNSYEQYF. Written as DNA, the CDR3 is TGTGCCTGGAGCCGACAGAATTCCTACGAGCAGTACTTC.

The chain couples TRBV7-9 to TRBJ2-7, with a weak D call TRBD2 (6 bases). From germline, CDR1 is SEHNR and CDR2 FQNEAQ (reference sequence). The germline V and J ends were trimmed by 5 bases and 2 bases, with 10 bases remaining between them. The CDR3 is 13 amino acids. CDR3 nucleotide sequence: TGTGCCAGCAGCCCGCTAGCGCCCTACGAGCAGTACTTC. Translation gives CASSPLAPYEQYF.

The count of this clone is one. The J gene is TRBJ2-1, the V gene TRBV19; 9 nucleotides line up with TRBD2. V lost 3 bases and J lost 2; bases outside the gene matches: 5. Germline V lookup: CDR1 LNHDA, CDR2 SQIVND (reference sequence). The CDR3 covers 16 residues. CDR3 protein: CASSIAGGHTYNEQFF. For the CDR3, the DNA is TGTGCCAGTAGTATTGCGGGAGGGCATACCTACAATGAGCAGTTCTTC.

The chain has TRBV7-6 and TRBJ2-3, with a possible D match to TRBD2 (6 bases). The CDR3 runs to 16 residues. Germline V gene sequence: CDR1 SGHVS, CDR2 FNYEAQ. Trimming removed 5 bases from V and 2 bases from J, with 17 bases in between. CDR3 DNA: TGTGCCAGCAGCCTTTTTTCGGCGGGGACCACAGATACGCAGTATTTT. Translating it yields CASSLFSAGTTDTQYF.

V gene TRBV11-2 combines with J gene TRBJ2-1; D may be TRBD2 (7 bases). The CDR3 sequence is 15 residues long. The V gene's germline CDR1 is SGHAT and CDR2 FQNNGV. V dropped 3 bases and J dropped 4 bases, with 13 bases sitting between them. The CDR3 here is CASSFWEGDYNEQFF. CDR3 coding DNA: TGTGCCAGCAGCTTCTGGGAGGGGGATTACAATGAGCAGTTCTTC.

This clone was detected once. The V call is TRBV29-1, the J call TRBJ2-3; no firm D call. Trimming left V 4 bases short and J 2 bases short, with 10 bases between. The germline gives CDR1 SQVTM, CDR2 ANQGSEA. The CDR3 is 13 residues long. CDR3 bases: TGCAGCGTTGGGACGTTTTCCACAGATACGCAGTATTTT. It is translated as CSVGTFSTDTQYF.

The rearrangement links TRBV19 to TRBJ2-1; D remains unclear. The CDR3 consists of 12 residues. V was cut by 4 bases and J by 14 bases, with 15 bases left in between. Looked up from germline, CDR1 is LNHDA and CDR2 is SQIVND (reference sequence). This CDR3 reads CASSTHVSMKFF. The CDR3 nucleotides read TGTGCCAGTAGTACCCACGTATCCATGAAGTTCTTC.

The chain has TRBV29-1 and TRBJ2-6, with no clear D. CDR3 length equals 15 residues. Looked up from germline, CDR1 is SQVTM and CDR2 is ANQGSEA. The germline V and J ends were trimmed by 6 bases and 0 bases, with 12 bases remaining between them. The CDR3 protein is CSVWTGFSGANVLTF. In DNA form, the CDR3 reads TGCAGCGTATGGACCGGCTTCTCTGGGGCCAACGTCCTGACTTTC.

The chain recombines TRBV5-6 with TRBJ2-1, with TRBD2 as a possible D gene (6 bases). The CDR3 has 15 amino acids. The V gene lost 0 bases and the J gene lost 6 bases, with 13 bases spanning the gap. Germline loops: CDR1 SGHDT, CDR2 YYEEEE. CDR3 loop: CASSLAYGRGNEQFF. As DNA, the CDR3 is TGTGCCAGCAGCTTGGCTTACGGGAGAGGCAATGAGCAGTTCTTC.

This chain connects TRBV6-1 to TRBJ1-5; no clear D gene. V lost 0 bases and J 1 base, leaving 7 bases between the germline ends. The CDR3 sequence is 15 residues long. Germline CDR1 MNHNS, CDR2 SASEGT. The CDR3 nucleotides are TGTGCCAGCAGTGAAGCGGGAGGGAGCAATCAGCCCCAGCATTTT. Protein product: CASSEAGGSNQPQHF.

CDR3: CASSVVGGAGVEQFF. CDR3 coding DNA: TGTGCCAGCAGCGTAGTGGGGGGCGCCGGCGTTGAGCAGTTCTTC. The chain employs TRBV9 and TRBJ2-1, with D possibly being TRBD1 or TRBD2 (6 bases each). V was trimmed by 0 bases and J by 9 bases, leaving 16 bases between them. This CDR3 spans 15 amino acids. Per the germline V gene, CDR1 is SGDLS and CDR2 is YYNGEE. The full variable domain, completed using reference TRBV9 and TRBJ2-1, is DSGVTQTPKHLITATGQRVTLRCSPRSGDLSVYWYQQSLDQGLQFLIQYYNGEERAKGNILERFSAQQFPDLHSELNLSSLELGDSALYFCASSVVGGAGVEQFFGPGTRLTVL.

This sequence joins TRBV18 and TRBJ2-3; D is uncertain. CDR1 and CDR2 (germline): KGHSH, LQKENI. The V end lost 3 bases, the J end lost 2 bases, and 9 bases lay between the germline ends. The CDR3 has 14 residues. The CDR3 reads CASSPDVTTDTQYF. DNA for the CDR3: TGTGCCAGCTCACCGGACGTTACCACAGATACGCAGTATTTT.

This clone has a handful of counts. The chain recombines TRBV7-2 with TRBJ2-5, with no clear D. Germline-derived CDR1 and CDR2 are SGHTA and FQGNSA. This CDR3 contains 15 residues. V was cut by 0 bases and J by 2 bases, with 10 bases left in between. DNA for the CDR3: TGTGCCAGCAGCTTAGCCCAAAATCCGCAAGAGACCCAGTACTTC. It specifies CASSLAQNPQETQYF.

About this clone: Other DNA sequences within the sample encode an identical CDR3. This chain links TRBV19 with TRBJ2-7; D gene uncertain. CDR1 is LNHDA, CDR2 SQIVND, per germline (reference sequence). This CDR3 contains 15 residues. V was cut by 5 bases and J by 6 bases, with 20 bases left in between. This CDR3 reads CASSFDRAFGGEQYF. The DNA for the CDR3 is TGTGCCAGTAGTTTCGACCGGGCCTTTGGTGGCGAGCAGTACTTC.

The CDR3 here is CASSWTGGYTGELFF. CDR3 in DNA: TGCGCCAGCAGCTGGACAGGGGGCTACACCGGGGAGCTGTTTTTT. The chain couples TRBV5-1 to TRBJ2-2; the match to TRBD1 covers 11 bases. Germline V lookup: CDR1 SGHRS, CDR2 YFSETQ. CDR3 length equals 15 residues. J was trimmed by 3 bases and V by 3 bases; bases with no gene match: 1. The full variable domain, its missing parts supplied by reference TRBV5-1 and TRBJ2-2, is KAGVTQTPRYLIKTRGQQVTLSCSPISGHRSVSWYQQTPGQGLQFLFEYFSETQRNKGNFPGRFSGRQFSNSRSEMNVSTLELGDSALYLCASSWTGGYTGELFFGEGSRLTVL.

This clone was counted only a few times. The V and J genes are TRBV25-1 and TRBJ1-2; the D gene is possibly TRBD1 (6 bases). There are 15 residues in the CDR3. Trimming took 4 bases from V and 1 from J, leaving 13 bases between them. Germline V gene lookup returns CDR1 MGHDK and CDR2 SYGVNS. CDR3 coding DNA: TGTGCCAGCAGTGTGCGGACAGTATGTAACTATGGCTACACCTTC. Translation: CASSVRTVCNYGYTF.